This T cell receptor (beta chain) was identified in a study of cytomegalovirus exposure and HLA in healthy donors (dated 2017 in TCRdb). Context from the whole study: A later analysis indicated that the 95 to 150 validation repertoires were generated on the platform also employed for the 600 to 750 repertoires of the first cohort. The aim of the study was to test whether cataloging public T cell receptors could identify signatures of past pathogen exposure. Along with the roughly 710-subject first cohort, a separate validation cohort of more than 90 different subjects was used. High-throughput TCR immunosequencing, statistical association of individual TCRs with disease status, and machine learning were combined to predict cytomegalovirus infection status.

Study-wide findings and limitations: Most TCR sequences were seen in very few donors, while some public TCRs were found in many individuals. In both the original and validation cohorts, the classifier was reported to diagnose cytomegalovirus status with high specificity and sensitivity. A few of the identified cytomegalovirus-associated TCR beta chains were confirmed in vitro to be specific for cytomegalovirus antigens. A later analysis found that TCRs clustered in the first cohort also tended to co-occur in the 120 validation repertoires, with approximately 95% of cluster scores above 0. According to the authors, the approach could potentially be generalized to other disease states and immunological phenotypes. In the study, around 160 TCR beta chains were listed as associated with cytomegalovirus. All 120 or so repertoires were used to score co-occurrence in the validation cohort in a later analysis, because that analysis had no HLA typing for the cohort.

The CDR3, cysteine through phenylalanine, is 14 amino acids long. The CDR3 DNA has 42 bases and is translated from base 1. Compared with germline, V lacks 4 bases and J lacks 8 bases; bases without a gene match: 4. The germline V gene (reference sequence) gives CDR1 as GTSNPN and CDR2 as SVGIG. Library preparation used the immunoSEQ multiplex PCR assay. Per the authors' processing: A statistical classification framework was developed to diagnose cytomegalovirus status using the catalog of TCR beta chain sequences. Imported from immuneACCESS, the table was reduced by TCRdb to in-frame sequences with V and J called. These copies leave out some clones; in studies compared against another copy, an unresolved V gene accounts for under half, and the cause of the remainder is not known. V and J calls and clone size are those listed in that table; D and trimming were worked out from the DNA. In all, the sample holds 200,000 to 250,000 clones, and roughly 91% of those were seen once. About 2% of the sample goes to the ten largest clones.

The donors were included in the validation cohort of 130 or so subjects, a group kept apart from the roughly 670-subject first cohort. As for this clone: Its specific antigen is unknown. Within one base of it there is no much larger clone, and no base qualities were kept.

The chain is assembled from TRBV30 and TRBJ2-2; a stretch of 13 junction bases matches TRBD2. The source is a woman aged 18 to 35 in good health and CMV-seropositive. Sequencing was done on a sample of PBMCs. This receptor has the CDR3 CAWTMGLAGGELFF. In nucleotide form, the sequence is TGTGCCTGGACTATGGGACTAGCGGGAGGGGAGCTGTTTTTT.